This record concerns one TCR beta chain sequence. Sequencing used immunoSEQ multiplex PCR; TCRdb keeps in-frame clones, though not all of them. Here the sample spans some 89,000 clones, around nine tenths being singletons. This record comes from a study of blood T cell repertoires in COVID-19. Germline CDR1 is SGHDT and CDR2 is YYEEEE. Losses at the gene ends were 2 bases for V and 9 bases for J; bases not matched to a gene: 9. The CDR3 loop spans 15 amino acids. V usage is TRBV5-6 and J usage is TRBJ2-1, with 9 bases aligning to TRBD1. The sample comprised peripheral blood. The receptor's source is a human donor in a cohort sampled during active COVID-19. Written as DNA, the CDR3 is TGTGCCAGCAGCTTAGCGGGACAGGGATTCCGTGAGCAGTTCTTC. This translates into CASSLAGQGFREQFF.